This record concerns one T cell receptor beta chain sequence. J gave up 4 bases and V 0 bases, and 7 bases lay outside the gene matches. CDR3 length: 16 residues. Germline-derived CDR1 and CDR2 are MNHEY and SVGAGI. These data originate in a study of shared T cell receptors in the human thymus. Generated by immunoSEQ multiplex PCR, the TCRdb table keeps only in-frame clones and is missing some. The data contain over 450,000 clones, roughly 74% of them singletons. These data were also filed under a second study, of human thymus T cells.

The chain uses TRBV6-5 and TRBJ1-2, with 8 bases lining up with TRBD1. This TCR came from a boy in the first two years of life with a congenital heart defect. The sample taken for sequencing was thymocytes. The chain's CDR3 is CASSYSNTGGVYGYTF. In DNA, the CDR3 is TGTGCCAGCAGTTACTCTAATACAGGGGGGGTCTATGGCTACACCTTC.